This T cell receptor beta chain stems from a study of early T cells in non-severe SARS-CoV-2 infection. As regards this clonotype: Its antigen is as yet unknown.

Individual cDNA molecules were tagged with unique molecular identifiers. A single record per CDR3 protein comes from TCRdb applying MiXCR to the 5' RACE reads. The sample holds about 69,000 distinct CDR3 sequences; approximately 15% are singletons and the top ten take around 15%. Points from the study as a whole: Anti-spike CD8 responses were favored by VDJdb matching, which missed private and CD4 specificities.

The V and J ends lost 10 bases and 2 bases respectively, with 18 bases between them. Germline V gene lookup returns CDR1 MDHEN and CDR2 SYDVKM. The CDR3 spans 14 residues. Material: whole blood. This sequence was found in an adult who was a healthcare worker with PCR-confirmed SARS-CoV-2 infection or an uninfected control (not recorded which). The chain uses TRBV28 and TRBJ2-7; D is uncertain. Here the CDR3 reads CAIQTPGSPYEQYF. The CDR3, as DNA: TGTGCCATCCAGACCCCTGGGTCCCCCTACGAGCAGTACTTC.